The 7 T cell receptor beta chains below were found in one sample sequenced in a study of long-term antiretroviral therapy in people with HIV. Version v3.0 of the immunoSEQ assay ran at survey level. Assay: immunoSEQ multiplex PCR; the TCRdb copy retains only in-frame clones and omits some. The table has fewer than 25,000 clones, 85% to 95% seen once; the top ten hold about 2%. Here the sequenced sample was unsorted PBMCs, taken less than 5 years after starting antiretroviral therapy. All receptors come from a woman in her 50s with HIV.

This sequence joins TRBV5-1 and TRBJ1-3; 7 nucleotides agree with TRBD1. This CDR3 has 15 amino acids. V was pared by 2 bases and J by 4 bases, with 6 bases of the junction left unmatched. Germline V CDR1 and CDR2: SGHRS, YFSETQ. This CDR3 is CASSLNRGTGNTIYF. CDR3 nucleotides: TGCGCCAGCAGCTTAAACAGGGGAACGGGAAACACCATATATTTT.

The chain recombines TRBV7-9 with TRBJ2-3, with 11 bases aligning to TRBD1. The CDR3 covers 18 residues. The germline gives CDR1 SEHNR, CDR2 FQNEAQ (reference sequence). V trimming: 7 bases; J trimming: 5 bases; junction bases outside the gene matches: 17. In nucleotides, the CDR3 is TGTGCCAGCAACCTAATCGAGTTACGGGACAGGGGGTTAGATACGCAGTATTTT. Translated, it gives CASNLIELRDRGLDTQYF. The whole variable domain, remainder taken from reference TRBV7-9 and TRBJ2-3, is DTGVSQNPRHKITKRGQNVTFRCDPISEHNRLYWYRQTLGQGPEFLTYFQNEAQLEKSRLLSDRFSAERPKGSFSTLEIQRTEQGDSAMYLCASNLIELRDRGLDTQYFGPGTRLTVL.

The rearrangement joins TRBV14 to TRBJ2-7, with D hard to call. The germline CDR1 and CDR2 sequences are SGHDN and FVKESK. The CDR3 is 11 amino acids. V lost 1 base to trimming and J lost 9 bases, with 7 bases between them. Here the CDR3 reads CASSQGIWQYF. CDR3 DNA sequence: TGTGCCAGCAGCCAAGGAATATGGCAGTACTTC.

The CDR3 DNA sequence: TGTGCCAGTAGTTTGGGACTCCTCTACGAGCAGTACTTC. It specifies CASSLGLLYEQYF. The V and J genes are TRBV19 and TRBJ2-7, with D tentatively TRBD2 (6 bases). Germline V gene sequence: CDR1 LNHDA, CDR2 SQIVND (reference sequence). This CDR3 has 13 amino acids. Trimming removed 5 bases at V and 3 bases at J, with 11 bases between.

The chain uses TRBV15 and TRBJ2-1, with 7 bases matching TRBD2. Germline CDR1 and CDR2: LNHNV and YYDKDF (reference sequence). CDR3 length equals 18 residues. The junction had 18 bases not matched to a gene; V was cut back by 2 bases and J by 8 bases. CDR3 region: CATSRTGGSSTGGDEQFF. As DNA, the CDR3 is TGTGCCACCAGCAGAACCGGGGGGTCCAGCACCGGAGGGGATGAGCAGTTCTTC.

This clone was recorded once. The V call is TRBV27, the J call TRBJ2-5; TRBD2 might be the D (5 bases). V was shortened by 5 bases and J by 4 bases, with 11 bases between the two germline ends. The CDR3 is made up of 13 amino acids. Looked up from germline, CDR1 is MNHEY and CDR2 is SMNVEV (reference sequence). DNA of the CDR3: TGTGCCAGCAGTCCTAGGACTCGAGAGACCCAGTACTTC. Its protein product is CASSPRTRETQYF.

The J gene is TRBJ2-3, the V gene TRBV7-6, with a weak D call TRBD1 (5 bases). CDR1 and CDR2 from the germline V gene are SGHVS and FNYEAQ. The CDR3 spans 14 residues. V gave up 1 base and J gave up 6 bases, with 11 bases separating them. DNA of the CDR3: TGTGCCAGCAGCTTAGGAAATCCAGGGGATACGCAGTATTTT. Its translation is CASSLGNPGDTQYF.